A single sample is the source of the 8 T cell receptor beta chains below, sequenced in a study of T cell repertoires in cytomegalovirus infection. TCRdb redid the calling of the reads with MiXCR, one entry per CDR3 protein. Among around 800,000 distinct CDR3 sequences listed, less than 35% were seen once. Antigens of these TCRs are unknown. The sequences come from cultured CD8+ T cells from PBMCs, collected from culture after CMV antigen stimulation. The receptor set was obtained from a human donor in good health (CMV status not recorded). Some clones in this sample may be carry-over from other donors' samples.

This clonotype was detected only a few times. The genes are TRBV27 and TRBJ2-5; TRBD2 aligns across 12 bases. After removal of 1 base from V and 2 bases from J, the junction contained 2 bases not matched to a gene. The germline V gene encodes CDR1 MNHEY and CDR2 SMNVEV (reference sequence). This CDR3 spans 16 amino acids. The CDR3 coding sequence is TGTGCCAGCAGTTTATGGCTAGCGGGGGGGCAAGAGACCCAGTACTTC. Translated, it gives CASSLWLAGGQETQYF.

This clonotype was observed a few times. The chain is built from TRBV7-9 and TRBJ2-7; D gene ambiguous. Germline V gene sequence: CDR1 SEHNR, CDR2 FQNEAQ (reference sequence). Trimming removed 4 bases from V and 0 bases from J, with 10 bases in between. The CDR3 is 14 amino acids. The CDR3 region has the DNA TGTGCCAGCAGCTCTCCTCGGGCCTCCTACGAGCAGTACTTC. It is translated as CASSSPRASYEQYF.

This clonotype was observed at least ten times. The J gene is TRBJ2-6, the V gene TRBV6-6; no firm D call. Per the germline V gene, CDR1 is MNHNY and CDR2 is SVGAGI (reference sequence). Trimming took 2 bases from V and 0 from J, leaving 2 bases between them. The CDR3 has 14 residues. The CDR3 reads CASSYSSGANVLTF. CDR3 coding DNA: TGTGCCAGCAGTTACAGCTCTGGGGCCAACGTCCTGACTTTC.

The chain carries TRBV7-8 and TRBJ1-2, with D tentatively TRBD1 (5 bases). Per the germline V gene, CDR1 is SGHVS and CDR2 is FQNEAQ. V was trimmed by 5 bases and J by 7 bases, leaving 17 bases between them. This CDR3 comprises 14 residues. The chain's CDR3 is CASSDQDSWRGYTF. The CDR3 DNA is TGTGCCAGCAGCGATCAAGACAGTTGGCGTGGCTACACCTTC.

This clonotype was observed at least ten times. The rearrangement joins TRBV7-9 to TRBJ1-2, with D perhaps TRBD1 (5 bases). This CDR3 is 15 amino acids long. Germline V gives CDR1 SEHNR, CDR2 FQNEAQ (reference sequence). V was shortened by 1 base and J by 0 bases, with 9 bases between the two germline ends. CDR3 bases: TGTGCCAGCAGCTTAGAGAGACAGCCTAACTATGGCTACACCTTC. Translating it yields CASSLERQPNYGYTF. Supplemented by reference TRBV7-9 and TRBJ1-2, the full variable domain reads DTGVSQNPRHKITKRGQNVTFRCDPISEHNRLYWYRQTLGQGPEFLTYFQNEAQLEKSRLLSDRFSAERPKGSFSTLEIQRTEQGDSAMYLCASSLERQPNYGYTFGSGTRLTVV.

This sequence joins TRBV6-2 or TRBV6-3 and TRBJ1-5, with D tentatively TRBD1 (5 bases). The V end lost 4 bases, the J end lost 1 base, and 14 bases lay between the germline ends. This CDR3 is 16 amino acids long. The germline V gene encodes CDR1 MNHEY and CDR2 SVGEGT. The CDR3 region is CASSSPPYRSNQPQHF. The CDR3 DNA follows: TGTGCCAGCAGTTCCCCCCCCTACAGGAGCAATCAGCCCCAGCATTTT.

Remarks on this clonotype: The junction departs from the called germline gene at one end, perhaps through a read error. The chain couples TRBV7-9 to TRBJ2-1; 10 nucleotides line up with TRBD1. The CDR3 is 15 amino acids. CDR1 and CDR2 from the germline V gene are SEHNR and FQNEAQ (reference sequence). CDR3 nucleotide sequence: TGTGTCAGCAGCTTAGCTGGGACAGGGGAATATGAGCAGTTCTTC. It yields the protein CVSSLAGTGEYEQFF.

This clonotype occurred a few times. The V and J genes are TRBV29-1 and TRBJ2-7, with D hard to call. Germline CDR1 SQVTM, CDR2 ANQGSEA. This CDR3 region has 13 residues. V was shortened by 2 bases and J by 1 base, with 9 bases between the two germline ends. The CDR3 region has the DNA TGCAGCGTTGAATCCGCTGCTTCCTACGAGCAGTACTTC. It specifies CSVESAASYEQYF.